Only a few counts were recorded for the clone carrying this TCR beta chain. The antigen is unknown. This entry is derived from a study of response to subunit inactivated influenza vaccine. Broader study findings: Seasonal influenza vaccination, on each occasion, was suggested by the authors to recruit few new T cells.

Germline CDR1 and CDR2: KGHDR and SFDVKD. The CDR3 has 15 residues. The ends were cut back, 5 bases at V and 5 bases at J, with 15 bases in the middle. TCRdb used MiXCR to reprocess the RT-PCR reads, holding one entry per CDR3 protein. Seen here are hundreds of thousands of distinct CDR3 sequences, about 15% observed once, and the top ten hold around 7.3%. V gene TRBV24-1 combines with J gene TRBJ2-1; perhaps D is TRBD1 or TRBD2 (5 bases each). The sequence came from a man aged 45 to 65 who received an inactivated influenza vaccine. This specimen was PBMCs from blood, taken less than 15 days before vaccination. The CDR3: CATSASGTVDNEQFF. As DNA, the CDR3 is TGTGCCACCAGTGCCTCCGGGACCGTCGACAATGAGCAGTTCTTC.